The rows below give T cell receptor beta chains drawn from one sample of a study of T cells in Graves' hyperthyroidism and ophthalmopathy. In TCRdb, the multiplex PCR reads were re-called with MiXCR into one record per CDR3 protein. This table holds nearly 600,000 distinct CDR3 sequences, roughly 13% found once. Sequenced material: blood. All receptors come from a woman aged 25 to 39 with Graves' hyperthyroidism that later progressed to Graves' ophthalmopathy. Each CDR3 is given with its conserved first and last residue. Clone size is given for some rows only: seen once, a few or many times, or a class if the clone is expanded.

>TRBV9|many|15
CASSVDPSGDYEQYF
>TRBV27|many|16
CASSLYGGEGNQPQHF
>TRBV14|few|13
CASSHRRWETRYF
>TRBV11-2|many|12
CASSSGGVGYTF
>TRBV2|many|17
CASTPAKSGGFSYEQYF
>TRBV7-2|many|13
CASSLAVGDTQYF
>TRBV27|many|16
CASSSSLAVTQETQYF
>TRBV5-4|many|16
CASSPGSGGSLETQYF
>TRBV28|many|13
CASSPPYAGEQFF
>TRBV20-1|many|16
CSARDFRREMNTEAFF
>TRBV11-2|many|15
CASSPLFGGTYEQYF
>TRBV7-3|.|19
CASSLMRGTSGRAGNEQFF
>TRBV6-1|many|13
CASRAETTYEQYF
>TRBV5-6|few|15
CASSSPWPDTDTQYF
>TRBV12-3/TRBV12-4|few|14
CASRLTSGRNEQFF
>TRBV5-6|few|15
CASTLPSEGLSGYTF
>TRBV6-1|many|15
CASSAHPNSNQPQHF
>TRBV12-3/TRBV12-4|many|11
CASSLAAEQFF
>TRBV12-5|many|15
CASAPGPISNQPQHF
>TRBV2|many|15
CASSKGLAGTDTQYF
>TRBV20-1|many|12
CSASFVLGTQYF
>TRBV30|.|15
CAWSIWQTGNQPQHF
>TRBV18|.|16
CASSLGAGVGSDEQYF
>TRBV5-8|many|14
CASSGRTGTTEAFF
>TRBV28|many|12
CASQAGRDGYTF
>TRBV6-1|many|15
CASSRTQATNEKLFF
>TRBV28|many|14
CASSFSGAGDTQYF
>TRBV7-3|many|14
CASSLRVDYNEQFF
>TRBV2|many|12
CASSGTYNEQFF
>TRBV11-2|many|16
CASSLLAPGARNEQFF
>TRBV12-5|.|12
CASGASSYEQYF
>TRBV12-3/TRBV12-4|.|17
CASSPQVGGLAYNEQFF
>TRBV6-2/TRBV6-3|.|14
CASRQRLIQETQYF
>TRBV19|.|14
CASSPGGNNEKLFF
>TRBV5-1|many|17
CASSLDESGTVSYEQYF
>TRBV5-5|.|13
CASSFFSGTEAFF
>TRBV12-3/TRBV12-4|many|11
CASRSNGGYTF
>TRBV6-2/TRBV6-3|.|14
CASSYSGQRYEQYF
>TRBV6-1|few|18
CASRPGLQRISSYNEQFF
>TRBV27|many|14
CASSSGAPRREAFF
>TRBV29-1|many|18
CSVTTAGTGYSGANVLTF
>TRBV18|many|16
CASSTLPQGSIEPQHF
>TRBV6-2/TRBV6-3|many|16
CASSYSAGTVNTEAFF
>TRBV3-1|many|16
CASSQEGYLRGNEQFF
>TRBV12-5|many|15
CASGYNPGQGYGYTF
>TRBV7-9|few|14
CASSLMAGRETQYF
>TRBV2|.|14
CASRGISHYNEQFF
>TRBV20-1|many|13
CSASQGETYEQYF
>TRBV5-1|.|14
CASFWTSGYGEQFF
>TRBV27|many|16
CASSILSNTNTGELFF
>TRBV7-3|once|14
CASSLATSGTEAFF
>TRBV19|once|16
CATEVPRREPYNEQFF
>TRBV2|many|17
CASRGSTTSGRVNEQFF
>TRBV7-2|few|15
CASSSRQGGDQPQHF
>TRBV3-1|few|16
CASSPWTSVSTDTQYF